Reported below is one T cell receptor (beta chain). Its target is not known. The germline V gene has CDR1 MNHEY and CDR2 SMNVEV (reference sequence). The CDR3 is 15 residues long. V shed 1 base and J shed 9 bases, with 16 bases lying between them. These data belong to a study of a mutant IDH1 vaccine in newly diagnosed glioma. As for the study in general: The patients received vaccinations eight times, in weeks 1, 3, 5, 7, 11, 15, 19 and 23. Investigators started vaccination 4-6 weeks after radiotherapy alone, or with temozolomide cycles.

Study-level results: Patients showed vaccine-induced immune responses at a rate of roughly 94%. Changes to the top peripheral T cell clonotypes appeared unrelated to pseudoprogression.

Time point described: week 5, during vaccination. Vaccination comprised doses that each held 300 ug of mutant IDH1 20-mer peptide, plus topical imiquimod. Sequencing was performed with immunoSEQ multiplex PCR; in TCRdb, only in-frame clones are kept and a portion is missing. This sample carries 37,000 or so clones, about 80% of them seen once, and the ten largest clones take 24%. The receptor was isolated from a man aged 25-45 years with glioma. The chain links TRBV27 to TRBJ2-1; tentatively, D is TRBD2 (7 bases). The material was PBMCs, obtained from a glioma patient whose treatment included an IDH1 peptide vaccine. The CDR3 bases are TGTGCCAGCAGTTTATTGGGGGGGCCTGCCCCTGAGCAGTTCTTC. Protein sequence: CASSLLGGPAPEQFF.